This is a list of T cell receptor beta chains from one sample in a study of radiotherapy plus CTLA-4 blockade in lung cancer. Using immunoSEQ multiplex PCR, the repertoire was profiled, and TCRdb retains in-frame clones only, with some absent. Seen here are approximately 80,000 clones, roughly 80% observed once, and the top ten hold more than 9%. The specimen comprised peripheral blood, sampled from a patient treated with radiotherapy plus ipilimumab. The receptors originated from a human donor with non-small cell lung cancer whose response to radiotherapy plus ipilimumab could not be evaluated. Each CDR3 is given without its conserved first and last residue.

V: TRBV7-7
CDR3: ASSLYSQAGQPQH

V: TRBV19
CDR3: ASRPGQLNTEAF

V: TRBV7-3
CDR3: ASSLTQGVGEQY

V: TRBV5-4
CDR3: ASSLAGLYNYGYT

V: TRBV18
CDR3: ASSPGGSGEKLF

V: TRBV19
CDR3: ASNILAGGRGGTGELF

V: TRBV29-1
CDR3: SASGGAAQTQY

V: TRBV9
CDR3: ASSVDQDSYNSPLH

V: TRBV7-2
CDR3: ASSLAGGAPGDTQY

V: TRBV5-4
CDR3: ASSSGGETQY

V: TRBV10-3
CDR3: AISGGGANYGYT

V: TRBV5-1
CDR3: ASSLAAGEDARGGEQY

V: TRBV6-1
CDR3: ASSASRDTYYEQY

V: TRBV4-2
CDR3: ASSQDRGPNTEAF

V: TRBV2
CDR3: ASSEPRTGGETQY

V: TRBV4-1
CDR3: ASSYNPGQVGNYGYT

V: TRBV30
CDR3: AWSTGNNSPLH

V: TRBV7-3
CDR3: ASSSGSSYEQY

V: TRBV11-3
CDR3: ASSLRLANPTEQY

V: TRBV7-6
CDR3: ASSSGIGNEQF

V: TRBV5-4
CDR3: ASAPAAGVAETQY

V: TRBV29-1
CDR3: SVEDQFGTGITDTQY

V: TRBV6-1
CDR3: ANVIGTDNEQF

V: TRBV7-2
CDR3: ASSLDSRGLGYT

V: TRBV1
CDR3: TSITTPYNEQF

V: TRBV5-6
CDR3: ASSPNDRSNQPQH

V: TRBV30
CDR3: AWSPKERGVGSPLH

V: TRBV6-5
CDR3: ASSLLAGYGYT

V: TRBV11-3
CDR3: ASSLRGALAEQY

V: TRBV18
CDR3: ASSPVDRGSEGYT

V: TRBV18
CDR3: ASSRQYDTGGQGTEAF

V: TRBV15
CDR3: AAAPAGEYGYT

V: TRBV30
CDR3: AFRDIYNSPLH